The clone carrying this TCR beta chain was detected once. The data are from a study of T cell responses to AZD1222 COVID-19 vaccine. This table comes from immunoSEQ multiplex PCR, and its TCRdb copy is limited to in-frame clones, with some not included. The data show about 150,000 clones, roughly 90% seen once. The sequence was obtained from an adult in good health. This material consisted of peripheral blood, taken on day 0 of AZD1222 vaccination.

CDR3: CASSEGQGGGNTIYF. CDR3 coding DNA: TGTGCCAGCAGTGAGGGACAGGGCGGTGGAAACACCATATATTTT. This chain joins TRBV7-6 and TRBJ1-3; TRBD1 matches 9 bases. The CDR3 contains 15 residues. V was pared by 6 bases and J by 3 bases, with 6 bases of the junction left unmatched. CDR1 and CDR2 (germline): SGHVS, FNYEAQ.